This T cell receptor beta chain was retrieved from a study of response to subunit inactivated influenza vaccine. Study-wide results and limits: Authors proposed each seasonal influenza vaccination draws in few new T cells.

Using its own MiXCR run on the RT-PCR reads, TCRdb lists one record per CDR3 protein. Of over 400,000 distinct CDR3 sequences in the sample, approximately 10% were seen once. Concerning this clonotype itself: Its antigen is not known.

There are 14 residues in the CDR3. Germline assignment: CDR1 SGHDT and CDR2 YYEEEE. V lost 4 bases, J lost 8 bases, and 9 bases stayed unmatched. Sequences were derived from PBMCs from blood, sampled 40 to 50 days after vaccination. The sequence was collected from a man aged 45 to 65 who received an inactivated influenza vaccine. The J gene is TRBJ1-5, the V gene TRBV5-6, with TRBD1 identical over 7 bases. The CDR3 coding sequence is TGTGCCAGCAGCCCAGGGGGAAGATTGGAGCCCCAGCATTTT. It codes for CASSPGGRLEPQHF. The full variable domain, its missing parts supplied by reference TRBV5-6 and TRBJ1-5, is DAGVTQSPTHLIKTRGQQVTLRCSPKSGHDTVSWYQQALGQGPQFIFQYYEEEERQRGNFPDRFSGHQFPNYSSELNVNALLLGDSALYLCASSPGGRLEPQHFGDGTRLSIL.